Below are 2 T cell receptor beta chains sequenced from a single sample in a study of blood T cells in healthy people across ages. A second PCR, run for about 6 to 11 cycles, used a sample-barcoded 5' primer plus a J-beta primer mix. TCRdb reprocessed the 5' RACE reads with MiXCR, giving one entry per CDR3 protein. The sample lists more than 800,000 distinct CDR3 sequences, around 45% occurring once. The sequenced sample was blood. The receptors come from a woman aged 60 to 75 in good health.

This clonotype has just a few counts. This chain uses TRBV5-1 with TRBJ2-1; D possibly corresponds to TRBD1 (5 bases). The CDR3 length is 14 residues. The germline V gene has CDR1 SGHRS and CDR2 YFSETQ. V was clipped by 4 bases and J by 1 base, with 9 bases between them. The CDR3 spells CASSKDSSYNEQFF. CDR3 DNA: TGCGCCAGCAGCAAAGACAGTTCCTACAATGAGCAGTTCTTC.

This clonotype occurred many times. This chain uses TRBV9 with TRBJ2-5, with 13 bases matching TRBD2. The DNA end is more similar to TRBJ2-7, so the J call may be wrong. The germline CDR1 and CDR2 sequences are SGDLS and YYNGEE. The CDR3 covers 14 residues. CDR3 DNA sequence: TGTGCCAGCAGCTCGGGGACTAGCGGGACCGAGCAGTACTTC. It translates to CASSSGTSGTEQYF.